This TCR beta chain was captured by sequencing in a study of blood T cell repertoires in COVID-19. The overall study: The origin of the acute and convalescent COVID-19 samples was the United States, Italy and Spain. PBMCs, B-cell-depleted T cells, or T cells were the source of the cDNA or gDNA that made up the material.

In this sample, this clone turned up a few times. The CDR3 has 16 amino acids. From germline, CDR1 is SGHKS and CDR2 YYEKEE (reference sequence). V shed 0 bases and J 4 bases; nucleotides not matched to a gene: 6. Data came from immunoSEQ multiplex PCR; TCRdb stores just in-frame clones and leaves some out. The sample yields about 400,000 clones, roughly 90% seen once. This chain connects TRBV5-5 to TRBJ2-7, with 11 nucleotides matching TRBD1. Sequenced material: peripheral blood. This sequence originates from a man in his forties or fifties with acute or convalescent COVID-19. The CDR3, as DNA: TGTGCCAGCAGCTTGGGGCCGGGACAGGGGGGTTACGAGCAGTACTTC. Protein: CASSLGPGQGGYEQYF.